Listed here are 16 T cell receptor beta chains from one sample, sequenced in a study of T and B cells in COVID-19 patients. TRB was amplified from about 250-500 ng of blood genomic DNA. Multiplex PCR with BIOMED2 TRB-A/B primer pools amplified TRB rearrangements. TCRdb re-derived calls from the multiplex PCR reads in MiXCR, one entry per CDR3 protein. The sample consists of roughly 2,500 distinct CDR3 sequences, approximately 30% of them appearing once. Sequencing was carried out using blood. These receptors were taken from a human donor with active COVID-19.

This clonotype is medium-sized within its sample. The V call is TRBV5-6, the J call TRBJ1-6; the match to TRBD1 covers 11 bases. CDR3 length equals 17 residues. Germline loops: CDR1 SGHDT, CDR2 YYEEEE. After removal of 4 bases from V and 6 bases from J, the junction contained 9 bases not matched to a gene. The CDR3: CASSKPRTGGFNSPLHF. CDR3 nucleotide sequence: TGTGCCAGCAGCAAACCCCGGACAGGGGGCTTTAATTCACCCCTCCACTTT.

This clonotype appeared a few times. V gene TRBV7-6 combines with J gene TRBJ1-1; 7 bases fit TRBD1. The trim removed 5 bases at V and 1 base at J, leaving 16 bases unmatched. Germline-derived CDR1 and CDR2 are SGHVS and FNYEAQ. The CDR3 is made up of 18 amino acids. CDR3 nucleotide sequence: TGTGCCAGCAGCGGGCCGGGACAGCCAGCCCTATCGAACACTGAAGCTTTCTTT. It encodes CASSGPGQPALSNTEAFF.

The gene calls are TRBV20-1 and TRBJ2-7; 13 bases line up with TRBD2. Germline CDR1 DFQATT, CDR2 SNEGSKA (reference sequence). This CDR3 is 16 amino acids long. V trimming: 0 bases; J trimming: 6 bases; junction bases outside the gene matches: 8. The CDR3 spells CSARDLGLAGPPEQYF. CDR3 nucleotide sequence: TGCAGTGCTAGAGACTTGGGACTAGCGGGACCCCCCGAGCAGTACTTC.

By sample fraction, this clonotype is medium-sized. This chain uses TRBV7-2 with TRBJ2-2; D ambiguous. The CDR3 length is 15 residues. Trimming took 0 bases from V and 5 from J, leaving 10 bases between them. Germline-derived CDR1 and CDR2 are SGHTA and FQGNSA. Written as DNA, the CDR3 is TGTGCCAGCAGCTTAGCGCTGACGAGGACCGGGGAGCTGTTTTTT. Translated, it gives CASSLALTRTGELFF.

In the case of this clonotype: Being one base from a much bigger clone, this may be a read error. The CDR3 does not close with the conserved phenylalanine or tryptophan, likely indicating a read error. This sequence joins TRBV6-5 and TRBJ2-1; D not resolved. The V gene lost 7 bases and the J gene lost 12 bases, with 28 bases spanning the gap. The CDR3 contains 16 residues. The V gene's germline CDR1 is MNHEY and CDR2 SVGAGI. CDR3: CASTRPSGGVLSAQFL. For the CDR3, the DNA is TGTGCCAGCACACGCCCCTCCGGCGGCGTTTTGAGTGCGCAGTTCTTA.

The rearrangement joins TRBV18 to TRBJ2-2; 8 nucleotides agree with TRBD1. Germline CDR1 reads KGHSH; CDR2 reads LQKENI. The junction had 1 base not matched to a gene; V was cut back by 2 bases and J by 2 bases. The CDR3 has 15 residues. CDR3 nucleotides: TGTGCCAGCTCACCAGGGACAGGAAACACCGGGGAGCTGTTTTTT. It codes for CASSPGTGNTGELFF. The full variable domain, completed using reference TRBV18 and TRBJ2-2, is NAGVMQNPRHLVRRRGQEARLRCSPMKGHSHVYWYRQLPEEGLKFMVYLQKENIIDESGMPKERFSAEFPKEGPSILRIQQVVRGDSAAYFCASSPGTGNTGELFFGEGSRLTVL.

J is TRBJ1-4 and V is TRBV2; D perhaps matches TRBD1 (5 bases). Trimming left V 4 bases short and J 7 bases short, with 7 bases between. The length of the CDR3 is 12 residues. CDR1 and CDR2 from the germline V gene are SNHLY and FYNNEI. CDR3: CASSGGGEKLFF. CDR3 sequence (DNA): TGTGCCAGCAGTGGGGGGGGTGAAAAACTGTTTTTT.

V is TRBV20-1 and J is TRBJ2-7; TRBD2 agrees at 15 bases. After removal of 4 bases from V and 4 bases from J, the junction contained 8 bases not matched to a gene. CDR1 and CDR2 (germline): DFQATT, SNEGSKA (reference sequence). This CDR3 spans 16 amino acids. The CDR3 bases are TGCAGTGCTACTTCCGGGACTAGCGGGGGGTCGTACGAGCAGTACTTC. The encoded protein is CSATSGTSGGSYEQYF.

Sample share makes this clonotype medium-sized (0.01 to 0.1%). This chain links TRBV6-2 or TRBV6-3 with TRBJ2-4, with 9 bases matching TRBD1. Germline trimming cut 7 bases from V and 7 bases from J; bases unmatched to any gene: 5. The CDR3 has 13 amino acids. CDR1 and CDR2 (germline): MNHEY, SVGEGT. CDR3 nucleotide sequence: TGTGCCAGCAAAGGGACAGGGAAGAACATTCAGTACTTC. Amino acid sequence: CASKGTGKNIQYF.

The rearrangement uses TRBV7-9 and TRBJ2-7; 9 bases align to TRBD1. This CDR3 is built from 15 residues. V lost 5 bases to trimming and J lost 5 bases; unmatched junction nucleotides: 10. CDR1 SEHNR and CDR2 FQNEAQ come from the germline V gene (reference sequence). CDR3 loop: CASSHVGTGFHEQYF. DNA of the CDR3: TGTGCCAGCAGCCACGTAGGGACAGGGTTCCACGAGCAGTACTTC.

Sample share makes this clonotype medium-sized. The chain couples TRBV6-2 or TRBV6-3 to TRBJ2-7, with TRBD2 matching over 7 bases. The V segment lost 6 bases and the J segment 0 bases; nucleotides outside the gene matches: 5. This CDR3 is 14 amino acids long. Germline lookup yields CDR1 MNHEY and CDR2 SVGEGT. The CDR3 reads CASRSGTDSYEQYF. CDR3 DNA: TGTGCCAGCAGGAGCGGGACGGACTCCTACGAGCAGTACTTC.

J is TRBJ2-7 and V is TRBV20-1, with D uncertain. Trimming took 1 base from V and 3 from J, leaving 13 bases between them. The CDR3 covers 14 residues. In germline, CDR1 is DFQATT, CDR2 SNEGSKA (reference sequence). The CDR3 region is CSARGTASHYEQYF. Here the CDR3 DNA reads TGCAGTGCTAGAGGGACGGCCTCCCACTACGAGCAGTACTTC.

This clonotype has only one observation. Written as DNA, the CDR3 is TGCGCCAGCAGCCAAGAGGGAGCGGGGGGCCGGAATGAGCAGTTCTTC. This gives the protein CASSQEGAGGRNEQFF. The chain links TRBV4-1 to TRBJ2-1; TRBD2 aligns across 9 bases. The CDR3 is 16 amino acids. Trimming at V came to 0 bases and at J to 7 bases, leaving 7 bases not matched to a gene. Germline CDR1 MGHRA, CDR2 YSYEKL.

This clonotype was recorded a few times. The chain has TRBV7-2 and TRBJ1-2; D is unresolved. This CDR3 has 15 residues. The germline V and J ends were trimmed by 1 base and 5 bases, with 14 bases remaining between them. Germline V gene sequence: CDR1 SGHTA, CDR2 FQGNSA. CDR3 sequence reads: CASSLEDRAPYGYTF. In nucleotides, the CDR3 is TGTGCCAGCAGCTTAGAAGATCGGGCGCCTTATGGCTACACCTTC.

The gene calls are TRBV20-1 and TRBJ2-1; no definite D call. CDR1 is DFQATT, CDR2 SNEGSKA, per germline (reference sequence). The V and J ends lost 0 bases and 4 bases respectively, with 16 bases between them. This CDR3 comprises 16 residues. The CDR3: CSARDSTPYTYNEQFF. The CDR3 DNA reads TGCAGTGCTAGAGACTCCACCCCGTACACGTACAATGAGCAGTTCTTC.

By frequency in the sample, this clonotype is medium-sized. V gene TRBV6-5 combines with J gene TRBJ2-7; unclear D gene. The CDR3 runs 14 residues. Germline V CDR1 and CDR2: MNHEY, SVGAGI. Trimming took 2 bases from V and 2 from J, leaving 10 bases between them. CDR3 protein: CASSYGYQAYEQYF. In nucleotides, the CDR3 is TGTGCCAGCAGTTACGGGTATCAGGCCTACGAGCAGTACTTC.